This TCR beta chain came from a study of T cell responses to AZD1222 COVID-19 vaccine. This CDR3 has 13 residues. Trimming cost V 4 bases and J 6 bases, with 11 bases left between them. Germline V gene data show CDR1 as SGHDT and CDR2 as YYEEEE. Points on this clone: Its matching antigen is unknown.

Findings and caveats of the study: Spike-specific TCR breadth and depth went up after people got two AZD1222 doses. The number of AZD1222 recipients seropositive at baseline was only six. Donors were mostly white British, more females; clonal diversity possibly underestimated. Researchers report vaccine-associated CD4 TCRs spanning spike, with dominance at 160-218 and 743-854.

TCRdb keeps only in-frame clones here, not all; method: immunoSEQ multiplex PCR. This table has fewer than 130,000 clones, about 92% appearing once. This rearrangement joins TRBV5-6 to TRBJ2-1; D is possibly TRBD1 or TRBD2 (5 bases each). The source was peripheral blood, collected on day 0 of AZD1222 vaccination. The TCR sequence derives from an adult in good health. The CDR3 DNA is TGTGCCAGCAGCGTCGGGACGGGCAATGAGCAGTTCTTC. Translating it yields CASSVGTGNEQFF.